This record looks at one T cell receptor (beta chain) sequence and its context. Its antigen is as yet unknown. CDR1 is SEHNR, CDR2 FQNEAQ, per germline (reference sequence). This CDR3 has 14 amino acids. Each CD8+ T cell subset was sorted in triplicate, some 270,000 cells each. Definition of naive CD8+ T cells rested on a CD45RO-CCR7+CD27+CD95- profile. The study made its TRB cDNA libraries by 5' RACE, adding UMI labels. Reprocessing the 5' RACE reads, TCRdb reports a single entry for every CDR3 protein and omits DNA. The sample holds 20,000 to 30,000 distinct CDR3 sequences. The source of the sample is a study of CXCR3-negative and CXCR3-positive naive CD8 T cells. Findings and caveats of the study: Hydrophobicity of TRB CDR3s was greater in CXCR3-positive naive cells than in CXCR3-negative naive cells. In naive cells, CXCR3-negative and CXCR3-positive subsets had similar TRBV-TRBJ usage; memory cells differed.

This TCR was recovered from a human donor in good health. Some clones in this sample may be carry-over from other donors' samples. J is TRBJ1-1 and V is TRBV7-9; TCRdb reports TRBD1, a call that lacks DNA to check it against. The sample consisted of naive CXCR3- CD8+ T cells from blood. The subset denotes: CD45RO-CCR7+CD27+CD95- naive CD8+ T cells lacking CXCR3 (TNR3-). This CDR3 is CASSPGTENTEAFF.